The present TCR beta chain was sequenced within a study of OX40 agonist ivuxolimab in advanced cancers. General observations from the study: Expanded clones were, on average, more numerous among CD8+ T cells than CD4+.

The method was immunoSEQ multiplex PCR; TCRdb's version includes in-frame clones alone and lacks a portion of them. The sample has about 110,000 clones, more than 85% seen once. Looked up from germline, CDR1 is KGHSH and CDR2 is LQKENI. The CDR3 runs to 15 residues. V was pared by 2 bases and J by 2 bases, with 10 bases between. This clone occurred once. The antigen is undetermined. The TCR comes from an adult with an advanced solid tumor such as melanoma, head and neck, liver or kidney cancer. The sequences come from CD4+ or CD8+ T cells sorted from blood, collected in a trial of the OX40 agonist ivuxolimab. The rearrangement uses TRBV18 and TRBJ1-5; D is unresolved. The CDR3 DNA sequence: TGTGCCAGCTCACCAGCAGGCGCCGGCAATCAGCCCCAGCATTTT. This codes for CASSPAGAGNQPQHF.